Below are 32 T cell receptor beta chains sequenced from a single sample in a study of naive and memory T cell subsets. Two oligonucleotides, mixed equimolar, formed the beta constant-region primer covering TRBC1 and TRBC2. Nested alpha and beta constant-region primers with the SP2 primer drove four PCR rounds on ligated cDNA. MiXCR, applied by TCRdb to the UMI-ligation and nested PCR reads, yields one record per CDR3 protein. The sample contains about 120,000 distinct CDR3 sequences, roughly 36% of which appear only once. The sequencing input was central memory CD4+ T cells from blood. All receptors come from a human donor in good health.

The chain is built from TRBV9 and TRBJ1-2, with a possible D match to TRBD1 (5 bases). The V end was cut by 0 bases, the J end by 0 bases, with 12 bases between. CDR1 and CDR2 (germline): SGDLS, YYNGEE. This CDR3 is 16 amino acids long. CDR3 nucleotide sequence: TGTGCCAGCAGCGTAGACGGGACTGAGTCTAACTATGGCTACACCTTC. It yields the protein CASSVDGTESNYGYTF.

The sample holds many counts of this clonotype. V is TRBV11-2 and J is TRBJ2-5; D tentatively reads TRBD1 or TRBD2 (5 bases each). The CDR3 is 14 residues long. The V gene lost 1 base and the J gene lost 4 bases, with 10 bases spanning the gap. Germline-derived CDR1 and CDR2 are SGHAT and FQNNGV. CDR3 residues: CASSLAGTLETQYF. Here the CDR3 DNA reads TGTGCCAGCAGCTTAGCTGGGACCTTAGAGACCCAGTACTTC.

The chain carries TRBV7-8 and TRBJ2-3; D is ambiguous. Between the trimmed V and J ends, which lost 8 bases and 0 bases, there was a span of 12 bases. The CDR3 has 14 amino acids. Germline-derived CDR1 and CDR2 are SGHVS and FQNEAQ. CDR3 nucleotide sequence: TGTGCCAGCCGGAGTACCACTAGCACAGATACGCAGTATTTT. It yields the protein CASRSTTSTDTQYF.

The chain is built from TRBV25-1 and TRBJ2-1; 9 bases are shared with TRBD2. After removal of 5 bases from V and 3 bases from J, the junction contained 2 bases not matched to a gene. CDR1 is MGHDK and CDR2 is SYGVNS in the germline V gene. CDR3 length equals 14 residues. The CDR3 spells CASSSSGNYNEQFF. CDR3 DNA sequence: TGTGCCAGCAGTTCTAGCGGGAACTACAATGAGCAGTTCTTC.

V usage is TRBV7-9 and J usage is TRBJ1-5, with D perhaps TRBD1 (6 bases). Trimming took 5 bases from V and 0 from J, leaving 14 bases between them. The CDR3 length is 16 residues. Per the germline V gene, CDR1 is SEHNR and CDR2 is FQNEAQ (reference sequence). This CDR3 reads CASSPPGDYSNQPQHF. DNA of the CDR3: TGTGCCAGCAGCCCCCCAGGGGATTATAGCAATCAGCCCCAGCATTTT.

The chain is built from TRBV2 and TRBJ1-2, with TRBD1 matching over 8 bases. From germline, CDR1 is SNHLY and CDR2 FYNNEI. The CDR3 length is 14 residues. V was clipped by 4 bases and J by 7 bases; unmatched bases: 8. Written as DNA, the CDR3 is TGTGCCAGCAGTGTTACAGGGGGAGCAGTTGGCTACACCTTC. This encodes CASSVTGGAVGYTF. Based on the CDR3 plus reference TRBV2 and TRBJ1-2, the full variable domain is EPEVTQTPSHQVTQMGQEVILRCVPISNHLYFYWYRQILGQKVEFLVSFYNNEISEKSEIFDDQFSVERPDGSNFTLKIRSTKLEDSAMYFCASSVTGGAVGYTFGSGTRLTVV.

The V call is TRBV11-2, the J call TRBJ2-3; 7 bases line up with TRBD2. Germline V gene data show CDR1 as SGHAT and CDR2 as FQNNGV. The J segment lost 0 bases and the V segment lost 5 bases, leaving 20 bases of the junction unmatched. CDR3 length: 20 amino acids. The CDR3 is CASSRKPASGSKSSTDTQYF. In nucleotides, the CDR3 is TGTGCCAGCAGCCGAAAGCCTGCTAGCGGCAGCAAATCTAGCACAGATACGCAGTATTTT.

J is TRBJ1-5 and V is TRBV6-2 or TRBV6-3, with D unclear. The V end was cut by 6 bases, the J end by 3 bases, with 18 bases between. Germline lookup yields CDR1 MNHEY and CDR2 SVGEGT. The CDR3 runs to 16 residues. In DNA form, the CDR3 reads TGTGCCAGCAGCTCTAGACTGACCCAGATCAATCAGCCCCAGCATTTT. Its protein is CASSSRLTQINQPQHF.

This clonotype was detected a few times. The rearrangement joins TRBV5-1 to TRBJ2-7, with a possible D match to TRBD1 (6 bases). The CDR3 is 14 amino acids. Germline V gives CDR1 SGHRS, CDR2 YFSETQ. V was cut by 4 bases and J by 4 bases, with 15 bases left in between. The CDR3 sequence is CASSPGQKSYEQYF. The DNA of the CDR3 is TGCGCCAGCAGCCCCGGACAGAAATCGTACGAGCAGTACTTC.

This clonotype was observed at least ten times. This chain uses TRBV7-8 with TRBJ2-6; D is ambiguous. The germline CDR1 and CDR2 sequences are SGHVS and FQNEAQ. The CDR3 is made up of 16 amino acids. Trimming shortened V by 1 base and J by 0 bases, and 7 bases separated the two germline ends. The CDR3 DNA reads TGTGCCAGCAGCTTAGTGGTAGGCTCTGGGGCCAACGTCCTGACTTTC. Translating it yields CASSLVVGSGANVLTF.

This clonotype appeared once. The gene calls are TRBV19 and TRBJ2-1, with D possibly being TRBD1 (6 bases). V was trimmed by 7 bases and J by 1 base, leaving 14 bases between them. CDR1 is LNHDA and CDR2 is SQIVND in the germline V gene (reference sequence). This CDR3 is built from 15 residues. The CDR3 DNA follows: TGTGCCAGTATGGGGGCGGCAGGGTCCTACAATGAGCAGTTCTTC. Its translation is CASMGAAGSYNEQFF.

This clonotype is a singleton in its sample. CDR3 loop: CASSFQGQNNEQFF. CDR3 nucleotides: TGTGCCAGCAGTTTTCAAGGACAGAACAATGAGCAGTTCTTC. V gene TRBV28 combines with J gene TRBJ2-1; possible D gene TRBD1, 6 bases. Looked up from germline, CDR1 is MDHEN and CDR2 is SYDVKM. The CDR3 runs to 14 residues. Between the trimmed V and J ends, which lost 3 bases and 5 bases, there was a span of 11 bases.

The V and J genes are TRBV28 and TRBJ2-4, with a possible D match to TRBD1 (6 bases). The V end lost 6 bases, the J end lost 14 bases, and 20 bases lay between the germline ends. Germline CDR1 is MDHEN and CDR2 is SYDVKM. This CDR3 region has 13 residues. The chain's CDR3 is CASSRGTTIGEYF. The DNA for the CDR3 is TGTGCCAGCAGCCGTGGGACAACCATTGGGGAGTACTTC.

This chain links TRBV28 with TRBJ2-2; 7 nucleotides agree with TRBD1. Looked up from germline, CDR1 is MDHEN and CDR2 is SYDVKM. CDR3 length equals 14 residues. V lost 8 bases and J lost 6; bases outside the gene matches: 9. The CDR3 is CASLENRGAGELFF. The CDR3 DNA reads as TGTGCCAGCCTAGAAAACAGGGGCGCCGGGGAGCTGTTTTTT.

V is TRBV29-1 and J is TRBJ1-1; D remains ambiguous. Germline V gives CDR1 SQVTM, CDR2 ANQGSEA. CDR3 length equals 14 residues. Trimming pared 0 bases from V and 0 bases from J, leaving 8 bases between. This CDR3 reads CSVEDRHLNTEAFF. For the CDR3, the DNA is TGCAGCGTTGAAGATCGTCATTTGAACACTGAAGCTTTCTTT.

Remarks on this clonotype: This may arise from a read error, as a much more abundant clone is one base away. The gene calls are TRBV3-1 and TRBJ2-3; D remains ambiguous. The V end lost 5 bases, the J end lost 6 bases, and 9 bases lay between the germline ends. CDR3 size: 12 residues. Germline loops: CDR1 LGHDT, CDR2 YNNKEL (reference sequence). The CDR3 here is CASSSPLDTQYF. In nucleotides, the CDR3 is TGTGCCAGCAGCTCCCCATTGGATACGCAGTATTTT.

This chain links TRBV20-1 with TRBJ2-1; tentatively, D is TRBD1 or TRBD2 (6 bases each). The V gene lost 3 bases and the J gene lost 7 bases, with 16 bases spanning the gap. The CDR3 covers 14 residues. Germline assignment: CDR1 DFQATT and CDR2 SNEGSKA (reference sequence). DNA for the CDR3: TGCAGTGCTAGTAGGGGGGCCGCTGGGAATGAGCAGTTCTTC. This sequence encodes CSASRGAAGNEQFF.

The chain is built from TRBV12-3 or TRBV12-4 and TRBJ1-1; D gene uncertain. This CDR3 comprises 14 residues. Trimming stripped 2 bases from V and 1 base from J, with 8 bases between. The CDR3 bases are TGTGCCAGCAGTTTAAGGAGTCGGAACACTGAAGCTTTCTTT. As protein: CASSLRSRNTEAFF.

The chain links TRBV28 to TRBJ2-7, with 12 nucleotides matching TRBD2. The ends lost 7 bases at V and 0 bases at J; junction bases unmatched: 10. The CDR3 spans 17 residues. Germline-derived CDR1 and CDR2 are MDHEN and SYDVKM. CDR3 loop: CASTQTSGSVASYEQYF. The CDR3 DNA reads TGTGCCAGCACCCAGACTAGCGGGAGTGTAGCCTCCTACGAGCAGTACTTC. The variable domain in full, completed from reference TRBV28 and TRBJ2-7, reads DVKVTQSSRYLVKRTGEKVFLECVQDMDHENMFWYRQDPGLGLRLIYFSYDVKMKEKGDIPEGYSVSREKKERFSLILESASTNQTSMYLCASTQTSGSVASYEQYFGPGTRLTVT.

The rearrangement uses TRBV6-1 and TRBJ2-7; no clear D. The CDR3 contains 17 residues. Looked up from germline, CDR1 is MNHNS and CDR2 is SASEGT. V dropped 5 bases and J dropped 7 bases, with 27 bases sitting between them. The chain's CDR3 is CASSMIWSTFGVGEQYF. The CDR3 DNA follows: TGTGCCAGCAGTATGATTTGGTCGACCTTTGGGGTCGGGGAGCAGTACTTC.

The gene calls are TRBV20-1 and TRBJ2-7; weak D call: TRBD2 (5 bases). The germline gives CDR1 DFQATT, CDR2 SNEGSKA (reference sequence). Trimming cost V 4 bases and J 5 bases, with 18 bases left between them. The CDR3 has 14 amino acids. The CDR3 DNA reads TGCAGTGCTACTGGAGGAAGTAGAGGCCACGAGCAGTACTTC. Translation gives CSATGGSRGHEQYF.

The chain has TRBV23-1 and TRBJ2-1; 7 bases align to TRBD1. TRBV23-1 is sorted into the ORF group, with uncertain function. There are 17 residues in the CDR3. V lost 0 bases to trimming and J lost 2 bases; unmatched junction nucleotides: 7. DNA of the CDR3: TGCGCCAGCAGTCAATCACGACAGGGATATCCCTACAATGAGCAGTTCTTC. Translating it yields CASSQSRQGYPYNEQFF.

This sequence joins TRBV2 and TRBJ1-2, with 7 positions matching TRBD1. This CDR3 contains 14 residues. Germline loops: CDR1 SNHLY, CDR2 FYNNEI. The V and J ends lost 4 bases and 2 bases, in that order; junction bases with no gene match: 4. For the CDR3, the DNA is TGTGCCAGCAGTGTCCCGGACAGGAACTATGGCTACACCTTC. It codes for CASSVPDRNYGYTF.

The chain has TRBV6-5 and TRBJ1-1, with 8 positions matching TRBD1. This CDR3 has 17 residues. CDR1 and CDR2 (germline): MNHEY, SVGAGI. The trim removed 1 base at V and 2 bases at J, leaving 9 bases unmatched. CDR3 in DNA: TGTGCCAGCAGTTACTACAGGGGGAAAGGGACCAACACTGAAGCTTTCTTT. Translating gives CASSYYRGKGTNTEAFF.

V is TRBV24-1 and J is TRBJ2-1, with TRBD2 identical over 8 bases. This CDR3 is 13 amino acids long. The germline V gene encodes CDR1 KGHDR and CDR2 SFDVKD. The V segment lost 9 bases and the J segment 6 bases; nucleotides outside the gene matches: 6. CDR3 nucleotides: TGTGCCACCGGGCTAGCGGGTTCCAATGAGCAGTTCTTC. Encoded protein: CATGLAGSNEQFF.

This clonotype was seen a handful of times. The chain couples TRBV5-1 to TRBJ2-7; D ambiguous. V lost 3 bases to trimming and J lost 4 bases, with 5 bases between them. Germline lookup yields CDR1 SGHRS and CDR2 YFSETQ. The CDR3 is 11 amino acids. The DNA of the CDR3 is TGCGCCAGCAGCTCCGAGTACGAGCAGTACTTC. The encoded protein is CASSSEYEQYF. The full variable domain, with the rest looked up from reference TRBV5-1 and TRBJ2-7, is KAGVTQTPRYLIKTRGQQVTLSCSPISGHRSVSWYQQTPGQGLQFLFEYFSETQRNKGNFPGRFSGRQFSNSRSEMNVSTLELGDSALYLCASSSEYEQYFGPGTRLTVT.

The gene calls are TRBV19 and TRBJ1-1, with D perhaps matching TRBD1 (6 bases). Per germline, CDR1 LNHDA and CDR2 SQIVND (reference sequence). CDR3 length: 15 amino acids. Trimming took off 4 bases at V and 4 bases at J, with 16 bases between the two ends. The CDR3 spells CASSTPRGASTEAFF. CDR3 bases: TGTGCCAGTAGTACTCCCAGGGGCGCATCCACTGAAGCTTTCTTT.

The V gene is TRBV6-2 or TRBV6-3, the J gene TRBJ2-6; 10 positions agree with TRBD1. This CDR3 contains 18 residues. V gave up 2 bases and J gave up 0 bases; unmatched junction bases: 4. CDR1 is MNHEY, CDR2 SVGEGT, per germline. The CDR3 sequence is CASSYATGGASGANVLTF. CDR3 coding DNA: TGTGCCAGCAGTTACGCGACAGGGGGCGCCTCTGGGGCCAACGTCCTGACTTTC.

Only a few counts were recorded for this clonotype. The DNA of the CDR3 is TGTGCCAGCAGCCTCATGGGGGCGGGATATGGCTACACCTTC. Encoded protein: CASSLMGAGYGYTF. The chain combines TRBV6-5 with TRBJ1-2; D perhaps matches TRBD1 (6 bases). In germline, CDR1 is MNHEY, CDR2 SVGAGI. CDR3 length equals 14 residues. The ends were cut back, 6 bases at V and 5 bases at J, with 16 bases in the middle.

This clonotype was observed at least ten times. V usage is TRBV5-4 and J usage is TRBJ1-5; D gene unclear. The germline V gene has CDR1 SGHNT and CDR2 YYREEE (reference sequence). V shed 3 bases and J shed 5 bases, with 9 bases lying between them. The CDR3 runs to 13 residues. DNA of the CDR3: TGTGCCAGCAGCTCAGACGGGGATCAGCCCCAGCATTTT. Its protein is CASSSDGDQPQHF.

This clonotype was counted only a few times. The chain carries TRBV6-5 and TRBJ1-1; D uncertain. The V end was cut by 10 bases, the J end by 1 base, with 10 bases between. Germline CDR1 MNHEY, CDR2 SVGAGI. The CDR3 is 12 amino acids. The CDR3 region is CATLRGNTEAFF. As DNA, the CDR3 is TGTGCCACCCTTAGAGGGAACACTGAAGCTTTCTTT.

This clonotype was seen a few times. V usage is TRBV7-9 and J usage is TRBJ2-3, with 8 nucleotides matching TRBD1. V lost 4 bases to trimming and J lost 3 bases; unmatched junction nucleotides: 6. Germline V gene sequence: CDR1 SEHNR, CDR2 FQNEAQ (reference sequence). The CDR3 contains 15 residues. The CDR3 DNA sequence: TGTGCCAGCAGCTCGCAGGGGGCTTGGACAGATACGCAGTATTTT. Translation gives CASSSQGAWTDTQYF.